Presented here are 14 T cell receptor beta chains from one specimen sequenced in a study of blood T cell repertoires in COVID-19. The method was immunoSEQ multiplex PCR; TCRdb's version includes in-frame clones alone and lacks a portion of them. The sample shows 30,000 to 45,000 clones, about 85% of them seen only once. Sequenced sample: peripheral blood. The receptors originated from an elderly man with active or convalescent COVID-19.

This clone showed up just once. The V call is TRBV7-9, the J call TRBJ1-1; no clear D gene. The ends were cut back, 6 bases at V and 7 bases at J, with 12 bases in the middle. CDR3 length: 12 amino acids. In germline, CDR1 is SEHNR, CDR2 FQNEAQ (reference sequence). CDR3 sequence: CASSPPGFEAFF. The CDR3 DNA sequence: TGTGCCAGCAGTCCTCCGGGGTTTGAAGCTTTCTTT.

This chain's CDR3 is CASSVSGTGVSNQPQHF. The CDR3 DNA sequence: TGTGCCAGCAGTGTTTCCGGGACAGGGGTGAGCAATCAGCCCCAGCATTTT. The chain combines TRBV6-1 with TRBJ1-5; 10 bases line up with TRBD1. J lost 1 base, V lost 4 bases, and 7 bases had no gene match. Per germline, CDR1 MNHNS and CDR2 SASEGT. The CDR3 spans 17 residues.

The chain is built from TRBV27 and TRBJ1-2; 7 positions match TRBD1. This CDR3 has 15 amino acids. Germline V CDR1 and CDR2: MNHEY, SMNVEV (reference sequence). V shed 2 bases, J shed 7 bases, and the junction held 10 bases outside the gene matches. In DNA, the CDR3 is TGTGCCAGCAGTTTAAACAGGGGAGAGTTTAGTGGCTACACCTTC. Translating it yields CASSLNRGEFSGYTF.

This clone showed up just once. The V and J genes are TRBV4-1 and TRBJ2-5; 11 bases are a match to TRBD2. The V and J ends lost 6 bases and 4 bases, in that order; junction bases with no gene match: 10. Germline CDR1 and CDR2: MGHRA and YSYEKL. The CDR3 is made up of 16 amino acids. Written as DNA, the CDR3 is TGCGCCAGCAGTCCCCAGCTAGCGGGAGGTTTAGAGACCCAGTACTTC. Encoded protein: CASSPQLAGGLETQYF.

The CDR3 reads CASSLATLSRTGELFF. The DNA for the CDR3 is TGCGCCAGCAGCTTGGCTACTCTATCCCGAACCGGGGAGCTGTTTTTT. The V gene is TRBV5-1, the J gene TRBJ2-2; D not certain. Trimming cost V 0 bases and J 5 bases, with 14 bases left between them. Germline V CDR1 and CDR2: SGHRS, YFSETQ. The CDR3 consists of 16 residues.

In nucleotides, the CDR3 is TGTGCCAGCAGCTACTCCGGGACACCGTGGGAGACCCAGTACTTC. This gives the protein CASSYSGTPWETQYF. V is TRBV9 and J is TRBJ2-5; D is possibly TRBD1 (6 bases). The CDR3 length is 15 residues. Trimming stripped 4 bases from V and 5 bases from J, with 18 bases between. The germline V gene has CDR1 SGDLS and CDR2 YYNGEE.

The chain employs TRBV4-1 and TRBJ1-1; tentatively, D is TRBD1 (5 bases). V was shortened by 4 bases and J by 0 bases, with 9 bases between the two germline ends. The CDR3 totals 14 residues. Germline-derived CDR1 and CDR2 are MGHRA and YSYEKL. CDR3 nucleotide sequence: TGCGCCAGCAGCCCTGGACAAGTGAACACTGAAGCTTTCTTT. It translates to CASSPGQVNTEAFF.

The chain links TRBV7-3 to TRBJ1-2; 10 positions match TRBD1. CDR1 and CDR2 from the germline V gene are SGHTA and FQGTGA. The CDR3 runs 14 residues. J was trimmed by 6 bases and V by 5 bases; bases with no gene match: 6. The CDR3 region is CASSPTGTGDGYTF. CDR3 DNA: TGTGCCAGCAGCCCGACAGGGACAGGGGATGGCTACACCTTC.

V usage is TRBV5-6 and J usage is TRBJ1-1; no reliable D call. V shed 2 bases and J shed 3 bases, with 17 bases lying between them. Germline-derived CDR1 and CDR2 are SGHDT and YYEEEE. The CDR3 totals 16 residues. This CDR3 reads CASSFYASGRDTEAFF. For the CDR3, the DNA is TGTGCCAGCAGCTTTTATGCTTCCGGGAGGGACACTGAAGCTTTCTTT.

For the CDR3, the DNA is TGTGCCAGCAGTAACGGAGGCAGACTAGAGGCCTACGAGCAGTACTTC. Protein: CASSNGGRLEAYEQYF. The chain has TRBV6-2 or TRBV6-3 and TRBJ2-7; perhaps TRBD2 as D (6 bases). Germline values: CDR1 MNHEY, CDR2 SVGEGT. The CDR3 runs 16 residues. V was cut by 5 bases and J by 2 bases, with 19 bases left in between.

This clone was observed a single time. The rearrangement uses TRBV7-2 and TRBJ2-7; 9 nucleotides line up with TRBD1. The germline V gene has CDR1 SGHTA and CDR2 FQGNSA. V trimming: 4 bases; J trimming: 3 bases; junction bases outside the gene matches: 7. The length of the CDR3 is 15 residues. In nucleotides, the CDR3 is TGTGCCAGCAGCTCACCCGGGACAGGGAACTACGAGCAGTACTTC. Translating it yields CASSSPGTGNYEQYF.

This rearrangement joins TRBV3-1 (or the pseudogene TRBV3-2) to TRBJ1-2; 10 bases are shared with TRBD1. The CDR3 is made up of 16 amino acids. CDR1 and CDR2 (germline): LGHDT, YNNKEL (reference sequence). With 4 bases clipped from V and 0 bases from J, the junction kept 5 bases outside the gene matches. DNA for the CDR3: TGTGCCAGCAGCCTCCGGGACAGGGGAGCTAACTATGGCTACACCTTC. It yields the protein CASSLRDRGANYGYTF.

The sample holds one count of this clone. The V gene is TRBV19, the J gene TRBJ2-1, with a weak D call TRBD2 (5 bases). Germline values: CDR1 LNHDA, CDR2 SQIVND (reference sequence). V shed 7 bases and J shed 8 bases, with 30 bases lying between them. The CDR3 extends over 18 amino acids. The CDR3 nucleotides are TGTGCCAGTAACGGTCCAAGGTCAGCGGACGACTTCGGGGATGAGCAGTTCTTC. It translates to CASNGPRSADDFGDEQFF.

A few counts support this clone. The chain has TRBV9 and TRBJ1-1; tentatively, D is TRBD1 (6 bases). The CDR3 totals 14 residues. Germline V CDR1 and CDR2: SGDLS, YYNGEE. The ends were cut back, 4 bases at V and 4 bases at J, with 14 bases in the middle. The CDR3 sequence: CASSTQQGSTEAFF. Here the CDR3 DNA reads TGTGCCAGCAGCACCCAGCAGGGGTCCACTGAAGCTTTCTTT.